The T cell receptor beta chain described here comes from a study of beta chain features in type 1 diabetes. Whole-study results and caveats: Researchers reported that naive, central memory and Treg TCRB repertoires appeared more similar in patients than in healthy donors.

Germline V gives CDR1 SGHTA, CDR2 FQGNSA. The CDR3 is 14 amino acids. Trimming took 5 bases from V and 1 from J, leaving 11 bases between them. The investigators reverse transcribed all of the isolated RNA, so they sequenced expressed TCRB transcripts. Data came from immunoSEQ multiplex PCR; TCRdb stores just in-frame clones and leaves some out. The profile shows fewer than 550,000 clones, over 10% of them singletons. A word on this clone: Its antigen is not identified.

This TCR came from a woman between 18 and 29 years old in good health. V is TRBV7-2 and J is TRBJ1-1; D gene ambiguous. Specimen: naive CD4+ T cells from blood. This chain's CDR3 is CASSLSHRNTEAFF. The DNA of the CDR3 is TGTGCCAGCAGCCTCTCCCACAGGAACACTGAAGCTTTCTTT.